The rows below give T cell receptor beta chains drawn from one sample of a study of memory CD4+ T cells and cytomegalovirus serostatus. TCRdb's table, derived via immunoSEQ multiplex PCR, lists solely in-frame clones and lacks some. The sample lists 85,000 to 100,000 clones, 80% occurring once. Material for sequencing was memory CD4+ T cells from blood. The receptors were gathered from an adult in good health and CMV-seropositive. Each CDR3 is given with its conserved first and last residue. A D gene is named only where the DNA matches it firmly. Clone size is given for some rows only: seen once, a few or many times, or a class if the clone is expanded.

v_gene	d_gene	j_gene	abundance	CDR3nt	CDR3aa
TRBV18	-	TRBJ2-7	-	TGTGCCAGCTCGCCAGGAATCTCCTACGAGCAGTACTTC	CASSPGISYEQYF
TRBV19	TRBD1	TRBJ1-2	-	TGTGCCAGTAGTATATGGGACAGGGCTAGCTATGGCTACACCTTC	CASSIWDRASYGYTF
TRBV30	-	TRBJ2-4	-	TGTGCCTGGAGTCGTGGGTCGGAGGACATTCAGTACTTC	CAWSRGSEDIQYF
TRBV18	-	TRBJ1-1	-	TGTGCCAGCTCACCACCTTCCAGAGGCACTGAAGCTTTCTTT	CASSPPSRGTEAFF
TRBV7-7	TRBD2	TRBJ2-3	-	TGTGCTAGCAGCTCAAGACTAGCCTCAGATACGCAGTATTTT	CASSSRLASDTQYF
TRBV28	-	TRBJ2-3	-	TGTGCCAGCAGTTTAAAGGGCTCCCCCACAGATACGCAGTATTTT	CASSLKGSPTDTQYF
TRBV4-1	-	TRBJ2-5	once	TGCGCCAGCAGCCACCGAGAACTTACAACAGAGACCCAGTACTTC	CASSHRELTTETQYF
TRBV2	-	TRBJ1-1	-	TGTGCCAGCAGTGTTCAGGGATTGAACACTGAAGCTTTCTTT	CASSVQGLNTEAFF
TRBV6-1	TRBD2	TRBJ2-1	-	TGTGCCAGCAGCCCTAGCGGGGTCGAGCAGTTCTTC	CASSPSGVEQFF
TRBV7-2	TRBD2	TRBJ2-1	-	TGTGCCAGCAGCTTACTTATGGGAGGGTTCAATGAGCAGTTCTTC	CASSLLMGGFNEQFF
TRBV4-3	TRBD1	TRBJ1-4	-	TGCGCCAGCAGCCAAGCTGGGACAGGGCAGTCTGAAAAACTGTTTTTT	CASSQAGTGQSEKLFF
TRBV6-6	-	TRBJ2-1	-	TGTGCCAGCAGTTACGGGGAGTACAATGAGCAGTTCTTC	CASSYGEYNEQFF
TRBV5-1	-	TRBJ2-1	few	TGCGCCAGCAGAATCGGGGATGGTGAGCAGTTCTTC	CASRIGDGEQFF
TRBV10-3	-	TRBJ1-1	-	TGTGCCATCAGTGGCGACCTGAACACTGAAGCTTTCTTT	CAISGDLNTEAFF
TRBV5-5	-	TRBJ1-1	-	TGTGCCAGCAACCCCTGGCAGGGGAACACTGAAGCTTTCTTT	CASNPWQGNTEAFF
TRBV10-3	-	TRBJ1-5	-	TGTGCCATCAGTGAGAGTCTTGGGAACGACTTAAATCAGCCCCAGCATTTT	CAISESLGNDLNQPQHF
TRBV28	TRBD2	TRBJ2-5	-	TGTGCCAGCAGTCCCCTTTATAGCGGGAGCGGGGAGACCCAGTACTTC	CASSPLYSGSGETQYF
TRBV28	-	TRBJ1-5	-	TGTGCCAGCAGTTTACGCCCACCGATCCAGGGGAATAGCAATCAGCCCCAGCATTTT	CASSLRPPIQGNSNQPQHF
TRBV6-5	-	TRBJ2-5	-	TGTGCCAGCAGTTACGCCGGACTACCCCAAGAGACCCAGTACTTC	CASSYAGLPQETQYF
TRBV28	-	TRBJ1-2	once	TGTGCCAGCAGTTTACCCCAGGGCGGGCGCGGCTATGGCTACACCTTC	CASSLPQGGRGYGYTF
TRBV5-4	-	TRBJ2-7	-	TGTGCCAGCAGCGGGGAGGGGACAACTGCCTACGAGCAGTACTTC	CASSGEGTTAYEQYF
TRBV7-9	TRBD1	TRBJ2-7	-	TGTGCCAGCAGCTCAACGACAGGGTCGCCCGAGCAGTACTTC	CASSSTTGSPEQYF
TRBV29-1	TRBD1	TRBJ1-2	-	TGCAGCGGCGGACAGGGGGCATCGGGCTACACCTTC	CSGGQGASGYTF
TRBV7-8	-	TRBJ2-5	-	TGTGCCAGCAGCTTAGGGGTGTTGCGGCAAGAGACCCAGTACTTC	CASSLGVLRQETQYF
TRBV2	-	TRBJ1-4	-	TGTGCCAGCAGTGGGCGTCGGATGAATGAAAAACTGTTTTTT	CASSGRRMNEKLFF
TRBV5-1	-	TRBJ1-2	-	TGCGCCAGCAGCTTTCAGGGTATTACGGGCTACACCTTC	CASSFQGITGYTF
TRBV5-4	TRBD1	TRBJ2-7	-	TGTGCCAGCAGCAAGGGACAGACCTCCTACGAGCAGTACTTC	CASSKGQTSYEQYF
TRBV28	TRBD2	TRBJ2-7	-	TGTGCCAGCGGCGGGAGCTCCTACGAGCAGTACTTC	CASGGSSYEQYF
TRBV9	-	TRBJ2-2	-	TGTGCCAGCAGCGGACCGTCCGGGGATCCCGGGGAGCTGTTTTTT	CASSGPSGDPGELFF
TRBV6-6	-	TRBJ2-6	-	TGTGCCAGCAGTTACTCGGGGGGCCCTGGGGCCAACGTCCTGACTTTC	CASSYSGGPGANVLTF
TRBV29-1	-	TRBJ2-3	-	TGCAGCGTTGAAGAAGCGGATACGCAGTATTTT	CSVEEADTQYF
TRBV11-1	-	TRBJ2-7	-	TGTGCCAGCAGCTTAATGGGAGCCTCCTACGAGCAGTACTTC	CASSLMGASYEQYF
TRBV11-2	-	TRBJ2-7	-	TGTGCCAGCAGCCGTCCCCCGGCCGAGCAGTACTTC	CASSRPPAEQYF
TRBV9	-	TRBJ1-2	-	TGTGCCAGCAGCCCCTCGGAAAGGGCCTACACCTTC	CASSPSERAYTF
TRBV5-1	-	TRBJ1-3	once	TGCGCCAGCAGGACAGGAGCTCTCTCTGGAAACACCATATATTTT	CASRTGALSGNTIYF
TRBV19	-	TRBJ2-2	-	TGTGCCACGGTGTCGGGATTGGTCACCGGGGAGCTGTTTTTT	CATVSGLVTGELFF
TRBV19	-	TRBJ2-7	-	TGTGCCAGTAGTATAAAGGACAGCTTCTCCTACGAGCAGTACTTC	CASSIKDSFSYEQYF
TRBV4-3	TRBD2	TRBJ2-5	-	TGCGCCAGCAGCCGCCAACTGACTAGCGGGAAAGAGACCCAGTACTTC	CASSRQLTSGKETQYF
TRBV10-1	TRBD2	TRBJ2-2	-	TGCGCCAGCAGTGGCCGGGAAGGGGGACTAGCGGGAGTTAACACCGGGGAGCTGTTTTTT	CASSGREGGLAGVNTGELFF
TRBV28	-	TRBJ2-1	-	TGTGCCAGCAGTCTGGTCCCGGGTTCGCACCGTTTCTACAATGAGCAGTTCTTC	CASSLVPGSHRFYNEQFF
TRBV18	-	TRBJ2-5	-	TGTGCCAGCTCACCCGAGGTGTTAAAGACCCAGTACTTC	CASSPEVLKTQYF
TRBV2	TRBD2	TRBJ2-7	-	TGTGCCAGCAGTAGCTCTAGCGGCTCCTACGAGCAGTACTTC	CASSSSSGSYEQYF
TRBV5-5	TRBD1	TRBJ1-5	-	TGTGCCAGCAGCTTCGGACAGGGGGATCAGCCCCAGCATTTT	CASSFGQGDQPQHF
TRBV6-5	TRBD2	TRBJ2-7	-	TGTGCCAGCAGACTTAGCGGGAGTTCCTACGAGCAGTACTTC	CASRLSGSSYEQYF
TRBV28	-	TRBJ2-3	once	TGTGCCAGCAGTTTTGGGGGTGCAGATACGCAGTATTTT	CASSFGGADTQYF